These 3 T cell receptor beta chains were all obtained from the same sample, sequenced in a study of Ad26.COV2.S vaccination and SARS-CoV-2 variants. The method was immunoSEQ multiplex PCR; TCRdb's version includes in-frame clones alone and lacks a portion of them. The repertoire holds about 330,000 clones, with 90% as singletons. The treatment here: roughly 18 received Ad26.COV2.S at low or high dose, single or two shots; a few received placebo; per-sample allocation not given. Sample collection was performed on day 63 after the first vaccine or placebo injection. Sequences were derived from peripheral blood, sampled in a trial of Ad26.COV2.S vaccine versus placebo. The receptor source for this set is a person aged 18-65 years who received the Ad26.COV2.S COVID-19 vaccine or a placebo.

The V gene is TRBV9, the J gene TRBJ1-1, with D hard to call. Trimming left V 4 bases short and J 6 bases short, with 13 bases between. The CDR3 consists of 13 residues. Germline values: CDR1 SGDLS, CDR2 YYNGEE. The CDR3 is CASSRSREAEAFF. The CDR3 nucleotides read TGTGCCAGCAGCCGTTCCCGTGAGGCTGAAGCTTTCTTT.

The genes are TRBV19 and TRBJ1-1; D not certain. The length of the CDR3 is 14 residues. Germline assignment: CDR1 LNHDA and CDR2 SQIVND (reference sequence). V was pared by 2 bases and J by 0 bases, with 7 bases between. The CDR3 is CASSIKGVNTEAFF. The CDR3 DNA follows: TGTGCCAGTAGTATAAAGGGAGTGAACACTGAAGCTTTCTTT.

The genes are TRBV6-5 and TRBJ2-7; D unresolved. This CDR3 comprises 13 residues. Germline CDR1 is MNHEY and CDR2 is SVGAGI. V lost 6 bases and J lost 1, with 10 bases in between. CDR3 loop: CASRPEQSYEQYF. In nucleotides, the CDR3 is TGTGCCAGCAGGCCGGAGCAATCCTACGAGCAGTACTTC.